This TCR beta chain was obtained from a study of blood T cell repertoires in COVID-19. On the study more broadly: The United States, Italy and Spain provided the acute and convalescent COVID-19 samples. The cDNA or gDNA used as material had been derived from T cells, B-cell-depleted T cells, or PBMCs.

Seattle-derived patients entered the study during active infection and were followed longitudinally. Original analysis: Using reference gene primer amplification, nucleated cell counts were estimated. Assay: immunoSEQ multiplex PCR; the TCRdb copy retains only in-frame clones and omits some. V and J calls and clone size come straight from that table; D and trimming were deduced from the DNA. This table has approximately 80,000 clones, about 82% appearing once. V was trimmed by 6 bases and J by 7 bases, leaving 10 bases between them. The CDR3 spans 12 residues. CDR1 and CDR2 from the germline V gene are MDHEN and SYDVKM.

The V call is TRBV28, the J call TRBJ1-5; D is perhaps TRBD1 (6 bases). Sequencing was carried out using peripheral blood. The sequence derives from a man in his fifties with COVID-19, enrolled during active disease. CDR3 sequence: CASRDSPQPQHF. The CDR3 coding sequence is TGTGCCAGCAGGGACAGCCCACAGCCCCAGCATTTT.